The 13 T cell receptor beta chains reported below all come from one sample, sequenced in a study of T cell repertoires in cytomegalovirus infection. Their target antigens are unknown. TCRdb itself ran the reads through MiXCR, one entry per CDR3 protein. Among approximately 910,000 distinct CDR3 sequences listed, about a third were seen once. The specimen was cultured CD8+ T cells from PBMCs, collected from culture after CMV antigen stimulation. These receptors were obtained from a human donor in good health (CMV status not recorded). Some clones in this sample may be carry-over from other donors' samples.

The chain has TRBV19 and TRBJ1-3, with D maybe TRBD1 (5 bases). Trimming stripped 3 bases from V and 0 bases from J, with 9 bases between. This CDR3 spans 15 amino acids. Germline lookup yields CDR1 LNHDA and CDR2 SQIVND (reference sequence). The CDR3 loop is CASSIGGYSGNTIYF. CDR3 coding DNA: TGTGCCAGTAGTATTGGGGGATACTCTGGAAACACCATATATTTT.

This clonotype was seen repeatedly, ten times or more. The chain uses TRBV7-9 and TRBJ1-3; no firm D call. V gave up 5 bases and J gave up 8 bases, with 16 bases separating them. The CDR3 has 14 residues. CDR1 and CDR2 (germline): SEHNR, FQNEAQ (reference sequence). For the CDR3, the DNA is TGTGCCAGCAGCGTAGAGCGTACAGTAGACACCATATATTTT. This codes for CASSVERTVDTIYF.

There are a few counts of this clonotype. The V call is TRBV6-5, the J call TRBJ2-3; perhaps TRBD2 as D (6 bases). The CDR3 spans 18 residues. Trimming stripped 0 bases from V and 0 bases from J, with 16 bases between. From germline, CDR1 is MNHEY and CDR2 SVGAGI. The CDR3 sequence is CASSYSAGTSLSTDTQYF. As DNA, the CDR3 is TGTGCCAGCAGTTACTCTGCGGGAACCTCGCTTAGCACAGATACGCAGTATTTT.

This clonotype was detected a few times. The rearrangement joins TRBV7-2 to TRBJ2-1; D perhaps matches TRBD2 (6 bases). The germline CDR1 and CDR2 sequences are SGHTA and FQGNSA. The CDR3 totals 15 residues. Trimming took 5 bases from V and 3 from J, leaving 14 bases between them. CDR3 nucleotides: TGTGCCAGCAGCCTTCCACAGGACTACTACAATGAGCAGTTCTTC. Its translation: CASSLPQDYYNEQFF.

This chain uses TRBV12-3 or TRBV12-4 with TRBJ2-1, with a possible D match to TRBD2 (5 bases). V dropped 8 bases and J dropped 10 bases, with 18 bases sitting between them. The CDR3 has 13 residues. CDR3 region: CASLFNPSSEQFF. In nucleotides, the CDR3 is TGTGCCAGCCTCTTTAACCCTAGCTCCGAGCAGTTCTTC.

This clonotype has at least ten counts. The chain is built from TRBV7-9 and TRBJ1-1; no clear D. V was clipped by 1 base and J by 1 base, with 22 bases between them. CDR1 is SEHNR and CDR2 is FQNEAQ in the germline V gene (reference sequence). The CDR3 sequence is 19 residues long. The CDR3: CASSLGYRARGQRNTEAFF. CDR3 sequence (DNA): TGTGCCAGCAGCTTAGGTTATAGGGCGAGAGGGCAGAGGAACACTGAAGCTTTCTTT.

Concerning this clonotype itself: At one end, the junction sequence differs from germline, possibly due to a read error. V and J are TRBV6-8 and TRBJ2-2; no definite D call. Per germline, CDR1 MNHGY and CDR2 SAAAGT. The CDR3 loop spans 11 amino acids. CDR3 region: CVSILGGELFF. CDR3 in DNA: TGTGTCAGCATCCTAGGGGGGGAGCTGTTTTTT.

This chain joins TRBV11-2 and TRBJ2-1; 12 bases fit TRBD2. Trimming cost V 5 bases and J 8 bases; bases outside gene matches: 13. The germline gives CDR1 SGHAT, CDR2 FQNNGV. The CDR3 has 17 residues. The CDR3 spells CASSPPFGLAGGDEQFF. The CDR3 DNA reads as TGTGCCAGCAGCCCACCTTTTGGGCTAGCGGGGGGGGATGAGCAGTTCTTC.

This clonotype was detected only a few times. The V gene is TRBV27, the J gene TRBJ2-3, with a tentative D call TRBD1 (6 bases). Germline lookup yields CDR1 MNHEY and CDR2 SMNVEV (reference sequence). V dropped 3 bases and J dropped 4 bases, with 8 bases sitting between them. The CDR3 has 13 amino acids. The CDR3 sequence is CASSFAGADTQYF. The CDR3 DNA sequence: TGTGCCAGCAGTTTTGCAGGGGCAGATACGCAGTATTTT.

V usage is TRBV19 and J usage is TRBJ2-3; no clear D gene. CDR3 size: 13 residues. Germline CDR1 is LNHDA and CDR2 is SQIVND (reference sequence). V lost 5 bases to trimming and J lost 2 bases, with 8 bases between them. The CDR3 region has the DNA TGTGCCAGTAGTTCCGACGACACAGATACGCAGTATTTT. Translating gives CASSSDDTDTQYF. Full variable domain (missing parts from reference TRBV19 and TRBJ2-3): DGGITQSPKYLFRKEGQNVTLSCEQNLNHDAMYWYRQDPGQGLRLIYYSQIVNDFQKGDIAEGYSVSREKKESFPLTVTSAQKNPTAFYLCASSSDDTDTQYFGPGTRLTVL.

This clonotype appeared a few times. The CDR3 DNA reads TGTGCCAGCAGCCATGGAGCGGGCTCCTACGAGCAGTACTTC. This translates into CASSHGAGSYEQYF. J is TRBJ2-7 and V is TRBV3-1; D possibly corresponds to TRBD2 (6 bases). Per the germline V gene, CDR1 is LGHDT and CDR2 is YNNKEL (reference sequence). Trimming stripped 3 bases from V and 0 bases from J, with 9 bases between. The length of the CDR3 is 14 residues.

This clonotype has at least ten counts. The chain links TRBV6-1 to TRBJ2-1, with 8 bases identical to TRBD1. This CDR3 has 15 amino acids. The J segment lost 4 bases and the V segment lost 6 bases, leaving 8 bases of the junction unmatched. Germline V lookup: CDR1 MNHNS, CDR2 SASEGT. The CDR3 bases are TGTGCCAGCAGATCCCGGGACAGGCTTTACAATGAGCAGTTCTTC. Protein sequence: CASRSRDRLYNEQFF.

The chain links TRBV7-6 to TRBJ2-7, with D hard to call. Between the trimmed V and J ends, which lost 4 bases and 3 bases, there was a span of 10 bases. This CDR3 region has 13 residues. Germline V lookup: CDR1 SGHVS, CDR2 FNYEAQ. CDR3 DNA: TGTGCCAGCAGCTCCCCCAGGTTCTACGAGCAGTACTTC. This encodes CASSSPRFYEQYF.